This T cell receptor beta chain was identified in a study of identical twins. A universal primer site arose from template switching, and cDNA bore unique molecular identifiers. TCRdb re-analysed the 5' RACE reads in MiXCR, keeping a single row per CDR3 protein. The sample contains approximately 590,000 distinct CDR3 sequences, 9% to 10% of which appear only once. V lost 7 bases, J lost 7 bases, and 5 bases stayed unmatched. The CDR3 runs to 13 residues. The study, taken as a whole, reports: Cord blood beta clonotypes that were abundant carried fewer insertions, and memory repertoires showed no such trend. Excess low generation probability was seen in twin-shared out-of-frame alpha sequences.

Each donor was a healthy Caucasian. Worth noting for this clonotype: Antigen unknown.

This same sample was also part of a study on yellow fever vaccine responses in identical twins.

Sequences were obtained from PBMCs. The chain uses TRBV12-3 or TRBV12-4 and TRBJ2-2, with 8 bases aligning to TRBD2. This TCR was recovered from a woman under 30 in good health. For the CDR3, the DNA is TGTGCCAGCACCACCGCGGGAGGCGGGGAGCTGTTTTTT. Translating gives CASTTAGGGELFF.